The present entry profiles one T cell receptor (beta chain) with its context. Its recognized antigen is unknown. No base quality values were provided; no much bigger clone lies one nucleotide off. This sample is drawn from a study of control samples from healthy donors and cancer patients (dated by TCRdb to the early 2020s). The CDR3 numbers 15 residues from cysteine through phenylalanine. Only CDR3 DNA remains: 45 bases, in frame from the first base. The germline V gene (reference sequence) yields GTSNPN for CDR1 and SVGIG for CDR2. V ends up 4 bases short and J 5 bases short, with an unmatched junction base count of 5. Library preparation was by the immunoSEQ multiplex PCR assay. TCRdb's version of the immuneACCESS table is confined to in-frame rearrangements and falls short of the full clone set. An unresolved V gene accounts for under half of the shortfall where checked; the remainder is of unknown origin. The sample data list around 150,000 clones, and 88% of these were observed just once. The top ten clonotypes cover over 1.5% of the sample.

The specimen sequenced was blood. The TCR sequence derives from a man aged 18 to 29 in good health. The sequence joins TRBV30 to TRBJ1-4; 12 middle bases align to TRBD1. The DNA sequence is as follows: TGTGCCTGGACCGCTGGGACAGGGGGCAATGAAAAACTGTTTTTT. This sequence encodes CAWTAGTGGNEKLFF. Supplemented by the reference TRBV30 and TRBJ1-4 proteins around the CDR3, the complete variable domain is SQTIHQWPATLVQPVGSPLSLECTVEGTSNPNLYWYRQAAGRGLQLLFYSVGIGQISSEVPQNLSASRPQDRQFILSSKKLLLSDSGFYLCAWTAGTGGNEKLFFGSGTQLSVL.